These T cell receptor beta chains were read from a single sample in a study of vaccination and CD4 T cells after COVID-19. TCRdb re-analysed the PCR reads in MiXCR, keeping a single row per CDR3 protein. The sample records under 7,500 distinct CDR3 sequences, about a third being singletons. For these receptors, no antigen is known. The sequencing sample was made of CD4+ T cells from blood, cultured in vitro. All receptors come from a human donor in good health. CDR3s include the opening cysteine and the closing phenylalanine or tryptophan. The D gene is left open where the match is weak. Size values are once, few and many counts, or a class for expanded clones, and some rows have none.

>13|-|TRBJ1-4|-|TRBV6-5
TGTGCCAGCAGTTACTCGAGCAGGGAAAAACTGTTTTTT
CASSYSSREKLFF
>14|-|TRBJ2-2|TRBD2|TRBV25-1
TGTGCCAGCAGCCTAGCGGGATTCTCCGGGGAGCTGTTTTTT
CASSLAGFSGELFF
>14|few|TRBJ2-5|-|TRBV7-2
TGTGCCAGCAGCTATCGGGCGCAGCGGGAGACCCAGTACTTC
CASSYRAQRETQYF
>15|few|TRBJ2-7|-|TRBV7-2
TGTGCCAGCAGCTTAGGATTCGGCCAGACCTACGAGCAGTACTTC
CASSLGFGQTYEQYF
>13|-|TRBJ1-1|-|TRBV4-3
TGCGCCAGCAGCCAAGACAGTTACACTGAAGCTTTCTTT
CASSQDSYTEAFF
>12|-|TRBJ2-5|-|TRBV28
TGTGCCAGCGTTAGGGGAACTGAGACCCAGTACTTC
CASVRGTETQYF
>14|-|TRBJ2-2|-|TRBV2
TGTGCCAGCAGCTCCGACCAGCTGGTCGGGGAGCTGTTTTTT
CASSSDQLVGELFF
>17|-|TRBJ1-2|TRBD1|TRBV28
TGTGCCAGCAGTTTATACGGCCAGACAGGGGGCGCGGAAGGCTACACCTTC
CASSLYGQTGGAEGYTF
>13|-|TRBJ2-7|-|TRBV2
TGTGCCAGCTCCCCGATGGGGGCGTCCGAGCAGTACTTC
CASSPMGASEQYF
>14|once|TRBJ2-5|-|TRBV10-1
TGCGCCAGCAGTGTAGCGCCCTACCAAGAGACCCAGTACTTC
CASSVAPYQETQYF
>14|few|TRBJ1-3|-|TRBV28
TGTGCCAGCAGGAAACACTCCTCTGGAAACACCATATATTTT
CASRKHSSGNTIYF
>12|-|TRBJ2-7|TRBD1|TRBV20-1
TGCAGTGCTCGGACAGGCACCTACGAGCAGTACTTC
CSARTGTYEQYF
>15|-|TRBJ2-2|TRBD1|TRBV7-3
TGTGCCAGCAGAAGGGACAGCCTGCCTTCCGGGGAGCTGTTTTTT
CASRRDSLPSGELFF
>12|-|TRBJ1-6|-|TRBV12-3/TRBV12-4
TGTGCCAGCAGTTTCGTCAGCGCACCCCTCCACTTT
CASSFVSAPLHF
>16|few|TRBJ1-1|-|TRBV20-1
TGCAGTGCTAGAGAGTATTATTGGACAGTCAACACTGAAGCTTTCTTT
CSAREYYWTVNTEAFF
>16|-|TRBJ1-2|-|TRBV28
TGTGCCAGCAGTCCCCTCCCGGGACTGACAAACTATGGCTACACCTTC
CASSPLPGLTNYGYTF
>12|-|TRBJ2-1|-|TRBV20-1
TGCAGTGCTAACCCGGGGTACAATGAGCAGTTCTTC
CSANPGYNEQFF
>17|-|TRBJ2-3|-|TRBV11-2
TGTGCCAGCAGCAGGATACCGGGACTTCCGAGCACAGATACGCAGTATTTT
CASSRIPGLPSTDTQYF
>16|-|TRBJ2-5|TRBD1|TRBV5-6
TGTGCCAGCAGCTCCCGGGACAGGGAATCGCTGGAGACCCAGTACTTC
CASSSRDRESLETQYF
>14|-|TRBJ2-5|-|TRBV27
TGTGCCAGCAGTGGTACTTCGGAGCAAGAGACCCAGTACTTC
CASSGTSEQETQYF
>11|medium-sized|TRBJ1-2|-|TRBV20-1
TGCAGTGGTAGGACGGACTATGGCTACACCTTC
CSGRTDYGYTF
>14|once|TRBJ1-2|-|TRBV4-3
TGCGCCAGCAGCCAAGAGGACAAGGGGGTTGGCTACACCTTC
CASSQEDKGVGYTF